Detailed here is one T cell receptor beta chain. Its antigen is undetermined. For the second PCR, which ran for 7 to 11 cycles, a sample-barcoded 5' primer and a J-beta primer mix were used. A minimum of 2.5 million CDR3-containing paired-end reads was obtained for each sample. Via MiXCR, TCRdb re-called the 5' RACE reads, giving one row per CDR3 protein. The sample lists 1.5 million to 2 million distinct CDR3 sequences, 49% occurring once. In germline, CDR1 is MRHNA, CDR2 SNTAGT. This CDR3 region has 14 residues. V was clipped by 5 bases and J by 0 bases; unmatched bases: 4. Per sample, extraction of total RNA gave at least 6 micrograms in every case. This entry belongs to a study of blood T cells in healthy people across ages. Study-wide findings and caveats: Roughly linear declines in TCR beta diversity per million T cells occurred with age.

This clonotype was obtained from a woman between 40 and 55 years old in good health. What was sequenced was blood. This sequence joins TRBV6-4 and TRBJ2-7; 7 bases align to TRBD1. The CDR3 is CASSTYRGSYEQYF. In DNA, the CDR3 is TGTGCCAGCAGTACCTACAGGGGCTCCTACGAGCAGTACTTC.